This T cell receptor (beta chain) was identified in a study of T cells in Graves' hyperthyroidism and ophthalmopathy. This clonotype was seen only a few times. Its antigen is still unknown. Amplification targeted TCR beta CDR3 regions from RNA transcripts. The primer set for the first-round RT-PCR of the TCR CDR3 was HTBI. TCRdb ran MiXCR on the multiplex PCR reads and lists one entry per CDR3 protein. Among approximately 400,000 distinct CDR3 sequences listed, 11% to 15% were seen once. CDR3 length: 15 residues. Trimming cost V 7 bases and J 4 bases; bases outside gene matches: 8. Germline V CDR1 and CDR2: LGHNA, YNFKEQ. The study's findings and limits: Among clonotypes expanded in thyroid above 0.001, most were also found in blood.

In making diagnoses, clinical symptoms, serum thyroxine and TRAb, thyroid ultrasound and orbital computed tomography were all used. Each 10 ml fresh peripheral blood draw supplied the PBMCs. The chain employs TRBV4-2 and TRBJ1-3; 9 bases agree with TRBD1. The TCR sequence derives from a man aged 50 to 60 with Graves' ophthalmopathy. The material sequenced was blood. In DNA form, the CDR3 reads TGTGCCAGCACCTGGGACAGGGTGGAAGGAAACACCATATATTTT. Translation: CASTWDRVEGNTIYF.